Listed below are T cell receptor beta chains from one sample, sequenced in a study of vaccination and CD4 T cells after COVID-19. From the PCR reads, TCRdb called clonotypes with MiXCR, one entry per CDR3 protein. The sample consists of about 21,000 distinct CDR3 sequences, more than 40% of them appearing once. Their recognized antigens are unknown. Sequenced here: CD4+ T cells from blood, cultured in vitro, sampled before SARS-CoV-2 vaccination. The receptors come from a human donor who had recovered from COVID-19. The CDR3 runs from the conserved cysteine through the conserved F or W. D genes are given only for firm matches. Not every row has a clone size; where given, it reads once, few, many or a size class.

TRBD1	TRBV9	TRBJ1-2	-	CASSSGTGDGYTF	TGTGCCAGCAGCTCCGGGACAGGGGATGGCTACACCTTC
-	TRBV2	TRBJ1-2	-	CASSGRRGSYGYTF	TGTGCCAGCAGTGGAAGGCGGGGGAGCTATGGCTACACCTTC
-	TRBV12-3/TRBV12-4	TRBJ2-5	few	CASSLQGGRQETQYF	TGTGCCAGCAGTTTACAGGGGGGGCGGCAAGAGACCCAGTACTTC
TRBD1	TRBV6-1	TRBJ1-5	few	CASRGRQGRLDQPQHF	TGTGCCAGCAGGGGTAGACAGGGGAGATTAGATCAGCCCCAGCATTTT
TRBD1	TRBV27	TRBJ1-6	-	CASNPDRKKSPLHF	TGTGCCAGCAACCCGGACAGGAAAAAATCACCCCTCCACTTT
-	TRBV19	TRBJ1-3	few	CASIGTTNTIYF	TGTGCCAGTATAGGGACAACCAACACCATATATTTT
-	TRBV6-1	TRBJ1-3	-	CASKDSMGPLNTIYF	TGTGCCAGCAAAGATTCCATGGGACCCCTAAACACCATATATTTT
TRBD1	TRBV6-2/TRBV6-3	TRBJ1-5	-	CASGDSRTTGPQHF	TGTGCCAGCGGGGACAGCAGGACCACTGGGCCCCAGCATTTT
-	TRBV20-1	TRBJ1-2	few	CSATGVGDYGYTF	TGCAGTGCTACTGGGGTAGGCGACTATGGCTACACCTTC
TRBD1	TRBV20-1	TRBJ2-7	-	CSARKQGNVSEQYF	TGCAGTGCTAGAAAACAGGGGAACGTGTCCGAGCAGTACTTC
-	TRBV5-1	TRBJ2-7	-	CASSPVGPSSYEQYF	TGCGCCAGCAGCCCCGTGGGACCATCCAGCTACGAGCAGTACTTC